This T cell receptor (beta chain) was retrieved from a study of cytomegalovirus exposure and HLA in healthy donors. Turning to the study itself: Researchers previously reported finding roughly 120 million unique TCR beta sequences from around 200 million T cells.

Healthy donors of bone marrow made up the group. Study results and limitations: Relative to equally common others, HLA-associated TCR beta chains showed greater clonal expansion in a later analysis. Rarity characterized most TCR sequences, yet some public TCRs appeared in many donors.

The PCR made use of 60 Vbeta and 13 Jbeta primers. Measured with immunoSEQ multiplex PCR; TCRdb has only the in-frame clones, and not every one. The data show 150,000 or so clones, 75% seen once. Turning to this clone: The antigen is undetermined.

The CDR3 is 16 amino acids. The germline V gene has CDR1 SEHNR and CDR2 FQNEAQ (reference sequence). V was trimmed by 2 bases and J by 9 bases, leaving 17 bases between them. This clonotype was obtained from a middle-aged woman in good health and CMV-seropositive. The sample comprised PBMCs. The chain has TRBV7-9 and TRBJ1-6, with D uncertain. The CDR3 nucleotides read TGTGCCAGCAGCTTACATCGTGAGGGTATTGGTTCACCCCTCCACTTT. Its protein is CASSLHREGIGSPLHF. The whole variable domain, filled in from reference TRBV7-9 and TRBJ1-6, reads DTGVSQNPRHKITKRGQNVTFRCDPISEHNRLYWYRQTLGQGPEFLTYFQNEAQLEKSRLLSDRFSAERPKGSFSTLEIQRTEQGDSAMYLCASSLHREGIGSPLHFGNGTRLTVT.